The TCR beta chain described here comes from a study of HIV-infected patients and healthy controls (dated by TCRdb to the mid-2010s). For context, the study as a whole: CD4 counts were modestly but significantly increased in about 90% of the 16 patients after three months of therapy, but they remained below normal ranges. The study tested whether deep TCR repertoire sequencing of HIV patients' small blood samples could capture immune perturbation and reconstitution. CD8 counts did not change consistently during early therapy, while the CD4:CD8 ratio increased slightly. Viral load became undetectable in 11 of 16 patients by the second bleed and in all patients after a further year of therapy. Overall T-cell lymphocytopenia was not observed in the patients, and no significant difference from controls was found in total CDR3 counts per chain.

This clonotype was picked up a small number of times. It lacks a known antigen. No base quality values were provided; no much bigger clone lies one nucleotide off. Since whole blood was used without any cell fractionation, the repertoire reflected all peripheral T cells in unsorted form. An approximately 2.5 ml sample of peripheral blood was drawn into Tempus tubes for RNA extraction. HIV-infected adults who had not yet received antiretroviral therapy and were about to begin treatment were enrolled, with the first sixteen eligible patients processed. Enrollment excluded patients who had febrile or AIDS-related illness, tumors, hepatitis B or C coinfection, immunomodulatory therapy, recent vaccination or treatment interruptions. The TURBO-DNase kit was used to remove leftover genomic DNA, and GLOBINclear was used to deplete globin mRNA. Pretreatment blood was drawn from HIV-infected patients immediately prior to the initiation of antiretroviral therapy.

Reverse transcription of approximately 500 ng RNA was performed with SuperScript III using primers directed against the alpha and beta constant regions. Separate alpha and beta chain libraries were generated by chain-specific third strand synthesis with multiplexing indices. To avoid primer bias, the protocol used one single primer pair to amplify every rearrangement within a chain, and the protocol also attached molecular barcodes to each cDNA molecule. The SP2 sequencing primer site and a random hexamer were carried on a 5' RACE adapter, to which purified cDNA was joined by T4 RNA Ligase 1. Second strand synthesis was primed from the SP2 site with Phusion polymerase, using slow temperature ramps to favor optimal annealing. Each molecule's 12-nucleotide barcode consisted of two random hexamer sequences, both added before amplification and joined together. A short first PCR added P5 and P7 adapter elements plus a second index, followed by an approximately 23-cycle amplification PCR with P5s and P7 primers. In total the libraries went through 25 to 30 PCR cycles, after which the libraries were quantified on a Qubit, sized on a Bioanalyzer, and diluted to around 4.1 nM. Normalized libraries were sequenced on an Illumina MiSeq with 2 x 250 paired-end kits. MinElute columns were the means by which the reverse transcription reactions were cleaned up, and the reactions were eluted into approximately 10 ul Tris-Cl. A 1:1 ratio of AMPure XP beads was used to clean the adapter ligations after they had run for around 25 hours at 16 degrees C. The source study handled its data this way. A modified Decombinator that output V, J, insert and barcode information was used to process the demultiplexed FASTQ files. Sequences that shared a barcode but differed from the dominant sequence were discarded as errors, and original cDNA molecules were estimated by counting barcodes clustered at Levenshtein distance 3. For downstream analyses, the R packages ineq, vegan, igraph and RCytoscape were used, along with IMGT nomenclature and CDR3 definitions. V gene usage was calculated across distinct sequences, with every TCR tallied a single time to avoid skew from clonal expansion. Within a donor, similarity networks joined unique CDR3 amino acid sequences in every case where two of them were separated by a single Levenshtein edit. In the repertoires, a search was made for a compiled set of published HIV-specific CDR3s (around 95 alpha, approximately 700 beta) and CMV-specific CDR3s (roughly 12 alpha, approximately 250 beta). It was shown by random subsampling to size-matched repertoires that the decreased diversity of patients was not caused by their lower sequence numbers. Through fastp at Q25 and MiXCR, TCRdb rebuilt clones from the public reads, retaining in-frame beta chains. Records with the same CDR3 protein are collapsed into one entry carrying the most frequent genes and DNA. The V and J calls shown here were made by TCRdb, not taken from the authors' results. This sample comprises 9,500 to 15,000 distinct CDR3 sequences, less than 9.5% of them detected only once. About a quarter of the sample goes to the ten largest clones.

Broader findings and caveats from the paper: The study cohorts differed slightly in age and sex profile, but those differences did not account for the observed differences in diversity. Most CMV-associated CDR3s became more frequent during therapy, although their change was not significant, whereas HIV-associated CDR3s showed a significant decrease in frequency. Oligoclonality may be reflected in the significantly higher mean Gini indices of HIV-infected repertoires compared with controls. Roughly threefold more distinct CDR3s and higher Shannon diversity were observed in healthy control repertoires than in untreated HIV+ repertoires. Processing was restricted to sixteen HIV-infected individuals, which the authors judged to be a major constraint on the generalizability of the findings. Using whole blood restricted sequencing depth and prevented separating the dynamics of distinct T-cell subpopulations. Rare events from HIV-infected data received too much weight under size-matching, and comparisons were complicated by unequal numbers of distinct sequences between patients and controls. Mean usage differed significantly between HIV-infected patients and controls for eight alpha and eight beta V genes. Pairing of alpha and beta chains was not determined in the samples. Alpha-chain CDR3s from MAIT cells appeared at high frequency in healthy controls but were severely depleted in HIV+ repertoires. HLA typing of donors was not performed in the study. Healthy controls shared more CDR3s between individuals than HIV+ patients, by Jaccard index and by count of highly shared sequences. The apparent post-therapy recovery of the Gini index in HIV-infected patients was not reproduced in size-matched repertoire data.

Reading the germline V gene (reference sequence) gives CDR1 LNHDA and CDR2 SQIVND. Germline trimming amounts to 5 bases on V and 4 bases on J, with 16 as the count of junction bases outside the gene matches. The CDR3 holds 17 amino acids from the cysteine to the phenylalanine. The kept DNA is CDR3 alone, 51 bases in frame from the first base. The source is an adult with HIV infection. The donor label of this sample is uncertain. Material: blood, obtained before antiretroviral therapy. Rearrangement joined TRBV19 to TRBJ1-1; 7 bases in between match TRBD1. The CDR3 in this case is CASSHQQGVGAGTEAFF. The sequenced DNA: TGTGCCAGTAGTCACCAGCAGGGGGTTGGAGCTGGCACTGAAGCTTTCTTT.